Following are 8 T cell receptor beta chains from one sample sequenced in a study of cytomegalovirus exposure and HLA in healthy donors. PCR employed 60 Vbeta and 13 Jbeta primers. Method: immunoSEQ multiplex PCR; TCRdb's copy keeps in-frame clones and lacks some. In the table there are about 70,000 clones, 80% to 90% of which are singletons. Sequenced sample: PBMCs. These receptors came from a woman younger than 45 in good health and CMV-seronegative.

V is TRBV14 and J is TRBJ2-5; possibly TRBD1 for D (6 bases). The V end was cut by 6 bases, the J end by 5 bases, with 19 bases between. The germline V gene encodes CDR1 SGHDN and CDR2 FVKESK. The CDR3 contains 15 residues. The CDR3: CASRGQGDFRETQYF. The CDR3 DNA reads as TGTGCCAGCAGGGGACAAGGAGACTTTCGGGAGACCCAGTACTTC.

The genes are TRBV29-1 and TRBJ2-7; perhaps TRBD1 as D (6 bases). The CDR3 is 13 amino acids. The germline CDR1 and CDR2 sequences are SQVTM and ANQGSEA. Trimming took off 7 bases at V and 2 bases at J, with 15 bases between the two ends. The CDR3 spells CSGLTGTTYEQYF. CDR3 DNA: TGCAGCGGGCTCACCGGGACAACCTACGAGCAGTACTTC.

CDR3 in DNA: TGTGCCAGCAGCTTAGACAGGAACACTGAAGCTTTCTTT. As protein: CASSLDRNTEAFF. The chain combines TRBV7-3 with TRBJ1-1; possible D gene TRBD1, 5 bases. V lost 2 bases and J lost 1, with 5 bases in between. The CDR3 contains 13 residues. Germline V lookup: CDR1 SGHTA, CDR2 FQGTGA.

The rearrangement links TRBV29-1 to TRBJ2-5; 8 positions agree with TRBD1. The germline CDR1 and CDR2 sequences are SQVTM and ANQGSEA. The CDR3 runs 12 residues. The ends lost 5 bases at V and 6 bases at J; junction bases unmatched: 5. The CDR3 loop is CSVPRTGKTQYF. In DNA, the CDR3 is TGCAGCGTTCCCCGGACAGGGAAGACCCAGTACTTC.

CDR3 residues: CASSMFGAGNEQFF. DNA for the CDR3: TGTGCCAGTAGTATGTTCGGAGCCGGCAATGAGCAGTTCTTC. V gene TRBV19 combines with J gene TRBJ2-1; D gene unclear. The CDR3 contains 14 residues. The germline V and J ends were trimmed by 3 bases and 6 bases, with 12 bases remaining between them. Per germline, CDR1 LNHDA and CDR2 SQIVND (reference sequence).

This clone has only one observation. Other DNA variants within this sample encode the same CDR3. The chain recombines TRBV7-9 with TRBJ2-1; 8 nucleotides align to TRBD1. The germline V gene has CDR1 SEHNR and CDR2 FQNEAQ (reference sequence). This CDR3 contains 15 residues. The ends lost 8 bases at V and 7 bases at J; junction bases unmatched: 13. Written as DNA, the CDR3 is TGTGCCAGCCGCCCGGGGCAGGGGGCTTGGAATGAGCAGTTCTTC. It codes for CASRPGQGAWNEQFF.

With respect to this clone: Mismatch with germline at one junction end may stem from a read error. The rearrangement joins TRBV7-7 to TRBJ2-7, with 9 bases fitting TRBD2. Germline CDR1 is SSHAT and CDR2 is FNYEAQ (reference sequence). The CDR3 covers 14 residues. This CDR3 is CASSPSGTPREQYF. The CDR3 coding sequence is TGTGCTAGCAGCCCTAGCGGGACGCCTAGGGAGCAGTACTTC.

This chain connects TRBV11-3 to TRBJ1-1; D may be TRBD1 (6 bases). The CDR3 loop spans 14 amino acids. Germline lookup yields CDR1 SGHNT and CDR2 YENEEA. With 1 base removed from V and 1 base from J, the gap between germline ends came to 7 bases. The CDR3 DNA sequence: TGTGCCAGCAGCTTAGGGGGGCGGAACACTGAAGCTTTCTTT. Translating gives CASSLGGRNTEAFF.